This entry features one T cell receptor beta chain sequence. With random hexamers, about 0.5 to 1 ug RNA was reverse transcribed. Each CDR3 protein is one row after TCRdb ran MiXCR on the immunoSEQ multiplex PCR reads. Here the sample spans some 180,000 distinct CDR3 sequences, about 95% being singletons. This record belongs to a study of CD8 T cells in Susac syndrome. The trim removed 6 bases at V and 2 bases at J, leaving 18 bases unmatched. Germline V gene data show CDR1 as DFQATT and CDR2 as SNEGSKA (reference sequence). CDR3 size: 17 residues. Sequencing used CD4+ T cells from PBMCs. The rearrangement uses TRBV20-1 and TRBJ1-2, with 7 positions matching TRBD1. The receptor's source is a human donor in good health. The CDR3 DNA is TGCAGTGCCGACGGACACTCTTGGACAGGAGAGAACTATGGCTACACCTTC. Translated: CSADGHSWTGENYGYTF.